A selection of T cell receptor beta chains follows, all from one sample in a study of blood T cells in healthy people across ages. Using its own MiXCR run on the 5' RACE reads, TCRdb lists one record per CDR3 protein. The sample lists 1.5 million to 1.9 million distinct CDR3 sequences; roughly two fifths were seen once. What was sequenced was blood. The receptors stem from a woman under 30 in good health. The CDR3 runs from the conserved cysteine through the conserved F or W. D genes are given only for firm matches. The size field is filled for only some rows; it gives once, few, many or a size class.

CDR3nt: TGTGCCAGCAGGAAAGGCCCGGGACAGTCCTCCTATGGCTACACCTTC; CDR3aa: CASRKGPGQSSYGYTF; abundance: few; d_gene: NA; v_gene: TRBV21-1; len: 16; j_gene: TRBJ1-2
CDR3nt: TGTGCCGGCAGTTCACCGGGACGCCCTTTGGAGACCCAGTACTTC; CDR3aa: CAGSSPGRPLETQYF; abundance: NA; d_gene: NA; v_gene: TRBV12-3/TRBV12-4; len: 15; j_gene: TRBJ2-5
CDR3nt: TGTGCCAGCAGCTTAGGGGGACTATACTACAATGAGCAGTTCTTC; CDR3aa: CASSLGGLYYNEQFF; abundance: NA; d_gene: TRBD2; v_gene: TRBV7-3; len: 15; j_gene: TRBJ2-1
CDR3nt: TGTGCCAGCAGTCCGCGGTATTACCTGAGCACAGATACGCAGTATTTT; CDR3aa: CASSPRYYLSTDTQYF; abundance: NA; d_gene: NA; v_gene: TRBV27; len: 16; j_gene: TRBJ2-3
CDR3nt: TGTGCCAGCAGCCAATGGCAGGGTAACTATGGCTACACCTTC; CDR3aa: CASSQWQGNYGYTF; abundance: few; d_gene: NA; v_gene: TRBV4-2; len: 14; j_gene: TRBJ1-2
CDR3nt: TGCAGCGTTGAAACGCGGGGGGGATACAATGAGCAGTTCTTC; CDR3aa: CSVETRGGYNEQFF; abundance: NA; d_gene: TRBD2; v_gene: TRBV29-1; len: 14; j_gene: TRBJ2-1
CDR3nt: TGTGCCAGCAGTTTAAGTGGGTGGGGGGCGTCGGATGGCTACACCTTC; CDR3aa: CASSLSGWGASDGYTF; abundance: NA; d_gene: NA; v_gene: TRBV28; len: 16; j_gene: TRBJ1-2
CDR3nt: TGTGCCAGCAGCTTCGGACAGGGAGGAAGTCGTGGCTACACCTTC; CDR3aa: CASSFGQGGSRGYTF; abundance: few; d_gene: TRBD1; v_gene: TRBV7-9; len: 15; j_gene: TRBJ1-2
CDR3nt: TGTGCCAGCAGTACCCCCCGGACAGGGGGTATAGCAGATACGCAGTATTTT; CDR3aa: CASSTPRTGGIADTQYF; abundance: few; d_gene: TRBD1; v_gene: TRBV6-1; len: 17; j_gene: TRBJ2-3
CDR3nt: TGTGCCAGCAGCCGAATTGGGACTAGCGGGAGGAGTTCGGGCGATCATGAGCAGTTCTTC; CDR3aa: CASSRIGTSGRSSGDHEQFF; abundance: few; d_gene: TRBD2; v_gene: TRBV7-6; len: 20; j_gene: TRBJ2-1
CDR3nt: TGCAGTGCTAGTCAGGGGGGCTACTATGGCTACACCTTC; CDR3aa: CSASQGGYYGYTF; abundance: NA; d_gene: TRBD1; v_gene: TRBV20-1; len: 13; j_gene: TRBJ1-2
CDR3nt: TGCAGCTTCCGGGGGCAGAACTATGGCTACACCTTC; CDR3aa: CSFRGQNYGYTF; abundance: few; d_gene: NA; v_gene: TRBV29-1; len: 12; j_gene: TRBJ1-2
CDR3nt: TGTGCCAGCAGCCAGAAGCACAATGAGCAGTTCTTC; CDR3aa: CASSQKHNEQFF; abundance: few; d_gene: NA; v_gene: TRBV7-9; len: 12; j_gene: TRBJ2-1
CDR3nt: TGCAGCGTCGGTAGAGGGGGCTTGGAAAAACTGTTTTTT; CDR3aa: CSVGRGGLEKLFF; abundance: NA; d_gene: TRBD1; v_gene: TRBV29-1; len: 13; j_gene: TRBJ1-4
CDR3nt: TGTGCCAGCATCCGCAGCCTAGGGTCCTACAATGAGCAGTACTTC; CDR3aa: CASIRSLGSYNEQYF; abundance: NA; d_gene: NA; v_gene: TRBV7-2; len: 15; j_gene: TRBJ2-7
CDR3nt: TGTGCCAGCAGCGGGGGGACTAGCGTCTACAATGAGCAGTTCTTC; CDR3aa: CASSGGTSVYNEQFF; abundance: NA; d_gene: TRBD2; v_gene: TRBV9; len: 15; j_gene: TRBJ2-1
CDR3nt: TGTGCCAGCAGCCCCAGGGCTAAAAACTACGAGCAGTACTTC; CDR3aa: CASSPRAKNYEQYF; abundance: few; d_gene: NA; v_gene: TRBV7-9; len: 14; j_gene: TRBJ2-7
CDR3nt: TGCAGCGTAGTTTGGAGTTCTAGCACAGATACGCAGTATTTT; CDR3aa: CSVVWSSSTDTQYF; abundance: NA; d_gene: NA; v_gene: TRBV29-1; len: 14; j_gene: TRBJ2-3
CDR3nt: TGCAGTGCTAGGCCGATCTACAATGAGCAGTACTTC; CDR3aa: CSARPIYNEQYF; abundance: NA; d_gene: NA; v_gene: TRBV20-1; len: 12; j_gene: TRBJ2-5
CDR3nt: TGCAGTGCTATCAGGGGAGGAATGAACACTGAAGCTTTCTTT; CDR3aa: CSAIRGGMNTEAFF; abundance: NA; d_gene: NA; v_gene: TRBV20-1; len: 14; j_gene: TRBJ1-1
CDR3nt: TGTGCCAGCGGGGGACTAGCGGGAGGGAATGAGCAGTTCTTC; CDR3aa: CASGGLAGGNEQFF; abundance: many; d_gene: TRBD2; v_gene: TRBV2; len: 14; j_gene: TRBJ2-1
CDR3nt: TGCAGTGCTAGAGGGACAGGGTTAGAGACCCAGTACTTC; CDR3aa: CSARGTGLETQYF; abundance: NA; d_gene: TRBD1; v_gene: TRBV20-1; len: 13; j_gene: TRBJ2-5
CDR3nt: TGTGCCAGCAGCTTACTGGGTCTGGCCTACAATGAGCAGTTCTTC; CDR3aa: CASSLLGLAYNEQFF; abundance: many; d_gene: NA; v_gene: TRBV7-2; len: 15; j_gene: TRBJ2-1
CDR3nt: TGTGCCATCAGTGAGTCTCCGACAGGGGTGCTCGGCTACACCTTC; CDR3aa: CAISESPTGVLGYTF; abundance: few; d_gene: TRBD1; v_gene: TRBV10-3; len: 15; j_gene: TRBJ1-2
CDR3nt: TGTGCCAGCAGTAATGGGATTAACTATGGCTACACCTTC; CDR3aa: CASSNGINYGYTF; abundance: NA; d_gene: NA; v_gene: TRBV12-3/TRBV12-4; len: 13; j_gene: TRBJ1-2
CDR3nt: TGTGCCAGCAGTTACTCGGGGACAGCCAAATACAATGAGCAGTTCTTC; CDR3aa: CASSYSGTAKYNEQFF; abundance: few; d_gene: TRBD1; v_gene: TRBV6-5; len: 16; j_gene: TRBJ2-1
CDR3nt: TGCAGCGTAACGGGACAGGGGGTCCTTGAAGCTTTCTTT; CDR3aa: CSVTGQGVLEAFF; abundance: NA; d_gene: TRBD1; v_gene: TRBV29-1; len: 13; j_gene: TRBJ1-1
CDR3nt: TGTGCCAGCAGCCAAGTTGGGACTAGGAACTATGGCTACACCTTC; CDR3aa: CASSQVGTRNYGYTF; abundance: NA; d_gene: NA; v_gene: TRBV4-2; len: 15; j_gene: TRBJ1-2
CDR3nt: TGCAGTGCATCCGGGACTAGCGAGACCCAGTACTTC; CDR3aa: CSASGTSETQYF; abundance: NA; d_gene: TRBD2; v_gene: TRBV20-1; len: 12; j_gene: TRBJ2-5
CDR3nt: TGCGCCAGCAGCTCCCTAGCGGGAGGGGGCACAGATACGCAGTATTTT; CDR3aa: CASSSLAGGGTDTQYF; abundance: few; d_gene: TRBD2; v_gene: TRBV12-3/TRBV12-4; len: 16; j_gene: TRBJ2-3
CDR3nt: TGCAGTGCTAGCGAAGGGTCGGATGGCTACACCTTC; CDR3aa: CSASEGSDGYTF; abundance: few; d_gene: NA; v_gene: TRBV20-1; len: 12; j_gene: TRBJ1-2
CDR3nt: TGTGCCAGCAGGACAGGGTTCGATCAGCCCCAGCATTTT; CDR3aa: CASRTGFDQPQHF; abundance: few; d_gene: TRBD1; v_gene: TRBV6-6; len: 13; j_gene: TRBJ1-5
CDR3nt: TGCAGTGCTAGCCAGCCACAGGGGGGGAATTCACCCCTCCACTTT; CDR3aa: CSASQPQGGNSPLHF; abundance: NA; d_gene: TRBD1; v_gene: TRBV20-1; len: 15; j_gene: TRBJ1-6
CDR3nt: TGTGCCAGCAGGGCTATTCTGAGGGAGCAGTACTTC; CDR3aa: CASRAILREQYF; abundance: NA; d_gene: NA; v_gene: TRBV28; len: 12; j_gene: TRBJ2-7
CDR3nt: TGTGCCAGCAACCCCCATGGGACAGTTAACTATGGCTACACCTTC; CDR3aa: CASNPHGTVNYGYTF; abundance: NA; d_gene: TRBD1; v_gene: TRBV27; len: 15; j_gene: TRBJ1-2